A selection of T cell receptor beta chains follows, all from one sample in a study of CD8 T cells in ankylosing spondylitis. MiXCR, run by TCRdb on the 5' RACE reads, gives a single entry per CDR3 protein. The sample includes some 95,000 distinct CDR3 sequences, roughly 9.6% of them seen just once. The sequencing input was blood, either unsorted or a sorted T cell fraction (not recorded which). These TCRs come from a male donor with ankylosing spondylitis or in good health (not recorded which). Both conserved end residues are part of each CDR3. Fields, in order: clone size, D gene, J gene, V gene, CDR3 DNA, CDR3 protein. The D gene is left open where the match is weak. Size is omitted from some rows. Given values are once, few, many or a class for expanded clones.

few,.,TRBJ2-5,TRBV5-1,TGCGCCAGCAGCTTGACAGGCATTCAGACCCAGTACTTC,CASSLTGIQTQYF
many,TRBD1,TRBJ2-2,TRBV12-3/TRBV12-4,TGTGCCAGCAGCACGGGACAGGGGATCACCGGGGAGCTGTTTTTT,CASSTGQGITGELFF
many,.,TRBJ2-7,TRBV20-1,TGCAGTGCTACCTCTCGTTCCTACGAGCAGTACTTC,CSATSRSYEQYF
many,.,TRBJ1-1,TRBV7-9,TGTGCCAGCAGCTTAGATTCCACCAACACTGAAGCTTTCTTT,CASSLDSTNTEAFF
many,.,TRBJ1-1,TRBV6-5,TGTGCCAGCAGTTTTCAATCTGAAGCTTTCTTT,CASSFQSEAFF
many,TRBD2,TRBJ2-1,TRBV28,TGTGCCAGCAGTTTGCTAAGACTAGCGGGGGACTACAATGAGCAGTTCTTC,CASSLLRLAGDYNEQFF
few,.,TRBJ1-6,TRBV27,TGTGCCAGCCTTGATTCCGGGACGGACAATTCACCCCTCCACTTT,CASLDSGTDNSPLHF
many,TRBD2,TRBJ2-7,TRBV11-2,TGTGCCAGCAGCTTATCGAGCGGGGGGCTCTCCTACGAGCAGTACTTC,CASSLSSGGLSYEQYF
few,TRBD1,TRBJ2-1,TRBV7-9,TGTGCCAGCAGCTCAATCCGGGACAGGGAATATTTCAATGAGCAGTTCTTC,CASSSIRDREYFNEQFF
few,TRBD1,TRBJ1-4,TRBV7-9,TGTGCCAGCAGCTCCCTCGACCTATCTACAGGGGATGAAAAACTGTTTTTT,CASSSLDLSTGDEKLFF
many,.,TRBJ2-5,TRBV12-3/TRBV12-4,TGTGCCAGCAGTCTCTTCCCCGCGGAGACCCAGTACTTC,CASSLFPAETQYF
many,TRBD2,TRBJ2-3,TRBV9,TGTGCCAGCAGCGAAGGACTAGCGAAGGCAGATACGCAGTATTTT,CASSEGLAKADTQYF
many,.,TRBJ2-5,TRBV5-1,TGCGCCAGCAGAGAGGGGGAGACCCAGTACTTC,CASREGETQYF
many,TRBD2,TRBJ2-3,TRBV12-3/TRBV12-4,TGTGCCAGCAGTCGGACTAGGTGGGATACGCAGTATTTT,CASSRTRWDTQYF
many,.,TRBJ2-7,TRBV12-3/TRBV12-4,TGTGCCAGCAGTTGGGGGACCGACTACGAGCAGTACTTC,CASSWGTDYEQYF
many,TRBD2,TRBJ2-1,TRBV5-4,TGTGCCAGCAGTTCTAATAGCGGGGGGGTCGACAATGAGCAGTTCTTC,CASSSNSGGVDNEQFF
many,TRBD2,TRBJ2-1,TRBV3-1,TGTGCCAGCAGCCTTCCCGGGACTAGCGTCTACAATGAGCAGTTCTTC,CASSLPGTSVYNEQFF
many,TRBD2,TRBJ2-1,TRBV29-1,TGCAGTTTAACGGGGGGGTCCTTAACAAATGAGCAGTTCTTC,CSLTGGSLTNEQFF
many,.,TRBJ1-2,TRBV12-3/TRBV12-4,TGTGCCAGCAGTTTACCGGGGTCAGGAAGCTATGGCTACACCTTC,CASSLPGSGSYGYTF
.,.,TRBJ2-1,TRBV6-1,TGCGCCAGCAGGCAAAGCCTAGGGACTGTCGCAAGGGATGAGCAGTTCTTC,CASRQSLGTVARDEQFF
.,TRBD1,TRBJ2-5,TRBV7-2,TGTGCCAGCAGCTTCTCCTCCGGGACAGGGGGCGCAGAGACCCAGTACTTC,CASSFSSGTGGAETQYF
few,.,TRBJ2-2,TRBV9,TGTGCCAGCAGCGCCCTCAGGGTTGCCGGGGAGCTGTTTTTT,CASSALRVAGELFF
many,.,TRBJ2-2,TRBV28,TGTGCCAGCAGTTTTGTGATTGGGGGTGGTACCGGGGAGCTGTTTTTT,CASSFVIGGGTGELFF
.,TRBD1,TRBJ2-1,TRBV11-3,TGTGCCAGCAGCCTAACAGGGGCCGGCGGTTCTCGTGAGCAGTTCTTC,CASSLTGAGGSREQFF
many,TRBD1,TRBJ2-1,TRBV28,TGTGCCGTGGGACAGGGAAGGTCCTACAATGAGCAGTTCTTC,CAVGQGRSYNEQFF
many,.,TRBJ2-3,TRBV12-3/TRBV12-4,TGTGCCAGCTCCGGCGGCCTTTATACGCAGTATTTT,CASSGGLYTQYF
.,TRBD2,TRBJ2-5,TRBV28,TGTGCCAGCAGTTTCCGTAGCGGGGGGGCGTTAGAGACCCAGTACTTC,CASSFRSGGALETQYF
.,.,TRBJ1-5,TRBV12-3/TRBV12-4,TGTGCCAGCAGTTTAGGCAGGGAATACTTTAGCAATCAGCCCCAGCATTTT,CASSLGREYFSNQPQHF
.,TRBD2,TRBJ2-1,TRBV7-2,TGTGCCAGCAGCCACATGGGGCTAGCGGGGTTCTATGAGCAGTTCTTC,CASSHMGLAGFYEQFF
many,.,TRBJ2-3,TRBV29-1,TGCAGCGCCGGCTTCTCTAGTGTTAGCACAGATACGCAGTATTTT,CSAGFSSVSTDTQYF
.,.,TRBJ2-6,TRBV6-1,TGTGCCAGCAGTGACCAGAAAAAGAGCTCTGGGGCCAACGTCCTGACTTTC,CASSDQKKSSGANVLTF
many,.,TRBJ1-1,TRBV3-1,TGTGCCAGCAGCCAAGGGTCAGCCTGGGACACTGAAGCTTTCTTT,CASSQGSAWDTEAFF
many,.,TRBJ1-1,TRBV29-1,TGCAGCGTTGAAGATCAAAGGGGCACTGAAGCTTTCTTT,CSVEDQRGTEAFF
many,TRBD2,TRBJ2-1,TRBV14,TGTGCCAGCAGCCCGACTAGCGGGGTCTATGAGCAGTTCTTC,CASSPTSGVYEQFF
many,.,TRBJ2-2,TRBV19,TGTGCCAGTAGTCACTCATCCGGGACGGGGATCGGGGAGCTGTTTTTT,CASSHSSGTGIGELFF
many,TRBD2,TRBJ2-3,TRBV6-5,TGTGCCAGCAGTTCCTACGGGGGGAGATCAGATACGCAGTATTTT,CASSSYGGRSDTQYF
many,.,TRBJ1-3,TRBV5-5,TGTGCCAGCAGCTTGGAGCCCTTTGGAAACACCATATATTTT,CASSLEPFGNTIYF
few,TRBD2,TRBJ2-1,TRBV28,TGTGCCAGCAGAGAGACTAGCCCCTACAATGAGCAGTTCTTC,CASRETSPYNEQFF
few,.,TRBJ2-7,TRBV7-9,TGTGCCAGCAGCTTCCCAGACAGGCACGAGCAGTACTTC,CASSFPDRHEQYF
few,TRBD2,TRBJ2-7,TRBV20-1,TGCAGTGCTTGGACTAGCGGGAGCTACGAGCAGTACTTC,CSAWTSGSYEQYF